A single sample is the source of the 19 T cell receptor beta chains below, sequenced in a study of T cells in Graves' hyperthyroidism and ophthalmopathy. Amplification of TCR beta CDR3 regions used RNA as the template. HTBI primers were the set used in a first-round RT-PCR of the TCR CDR3. TCRdb reanalysed the multiplex PCR reads using MiXCR and keeps one entry per CDR3 protein. The repertoire consists of around 400,000 distinct CDR3 sequences, with roughly 15% occurring once and the leading ten covering roughly 19%. Sequenced input: blood. These receptors were taken from a woman aged 55-69 years with Graves' ophthalmopathy.

This clonotype was observed many times. The V and J genes are TRBV12-3 or TRBV12-4 and TRBJ2-5; D is uncertain. Trimming took off 7 bases at V and 1 base at J, with 13 bases between the two ends. CDR3 length equals 14 residues. The CDR3 DNA sequence: TGTGCCAGCATCCGGACGCCCGGCCAAGAGACCCAGTACTTC. Its protein product is CASIRTPGQETQYF.

This clonotype was seen a few times. The chain combines TRBV29-1 with TRBJ2-7; unclear D gene. The germline gives CDR1 SQVTM, CDR2 ANQGSEA. This CDR3 comprises 11 residues. V was clipped by 7 bases and J by 4 bases, with 11 bases between them. CDR3 sequence: CSGGDVYEQYF. CDR3 DNA sequence: TGCAGCGGGGGTGACGTTTACGAGCAGTACTTC.

This clonotype has at least ten counts. The chain employs TRBV5-1 and TRBJ1-1, with a possible D match to TRBD1 (6 bases). Germline V lookup: CDR1 SGHRS, CDR2 YFSETQ. This CDR3 contains 14 residues. Trimming took 4 bases from V and 1 from J, leaving 11 bases between them. CDR3 region: CASSQGIPNTEAFF. CDR3 DNA: TGCGCCAGCAGCCAGGGGATACCGAACACTGAAGCTTTCTTT.

The table lists this clonotype with many counts. J is TRBJ1-1 and V is TRBV5-1; D not certain. This CDR3 region has 16 residues. Trimming pared 3 bases from V and 2 bases from J, leaving 17 bases between. Germline CDR1 SGHRS, CDR2 YFSETQ. As DNA, the CDR3 is TGCGCCAGCAGCTCTTCCGGTTTGGCATCAAACACTGAAGCTTTCTTT. This translates into CASSSSGLASNTEAFF.

The chain employs TRBV5-1 and TRBJ2-1, with 12 bases aligning to TRBD2. The V gene's germline CDR1 is SGHRS and CDR2 YFSETQ. V trimming: 0 bases; J trimming: 7 bases; junction bases outside the gene matches: 8. CDR3 length: 17 amino acids. The DNA for the CDR3 is TGCGCCAGCAGCTTGGAGGGACTAGCGGGTGAGGGGAATGAGCAGTTCTTC. Protein product: CASSLEGLAGEGNEQFF.

This clonotype came up many times. The gene calls are TRBV7-8 and TRBJ2-2, with TRBD2 matching over 7 bases. Trimming took 5 bases from V and 0 from J; bases not matched to a gene: 0. This CDR3 has 14 amino acids. The germline V gene encodes CDR1 SGHVS and CDR2 FQNEAQ. The CDR3 reads CASSGLANTGELFF. In nucleotides, the CDR3 is TGTGCCAGCAGCGGACTAGCGAACACCGGGGAGCTGTTTTTT.

This clonotype was seen at least ten times. The J gene is TRBJ2-2, the V gene TRBV28, with D possibly matching TRBD2 (5 bases). CDR1 and CDR2 (germline): MDHEN, SYDVKM. The CDR3 length is 16 residues. Trimming took 3 bases from V and 0 from J, leaving 11 bases between them. In DNA form, the CDR3 reads TGTGCCAGCAGTTTCCCCCCGACTACGAACACCGGGGAGCTGTTTTTT. Its protein product is CASSFPPTTNTGELFF.

This clonotype was seen ten or more times. This chain connects TRBV3-1 to TRBJ2-5; D unresolved. Germline V gives CDR1 LGHDT, CDR2 YNNKEL (reference sequence). V lost 0 bases and J 1 base, leaving 9 bases between the germline ends. The CDR3 covers 15 residues. The CDR3 region is CASSQDWDLQETQYF. CDR3 bases: TGTGCCAGCAGCCAAGATTGGGATCTCCAAGAGACCCAGTACTTC.

This chain joins TRBV5-6 and TRBJ1-5; tentative D call: TRBD1 (6 bases). Per the germline V gene, CDR1 is SGHDT and CDR2 is YYEEEE. The CDR3 is 16 amino acids. The V and J ends lost 0 bases and 3 bases respectively, with 13 bases between them. CDR3: CASSLGRQASNQPQHF. The CDR3 DNA reads as TGTGCCAGCAGCTTGGGGAGACAGGCTTCCAATCAGCCCCAGCATTTT.

This clonotype was seen many times. The chain links TRBV7-9 to TRBJ2-3; D could derive from TRBD1 or TRBD2 (6 bases each). This CDR3 has 14 residues. V lost 3 bases to trimming and J lost 6 bases, with 13 bases between them. CDR1 SEHNR and CDR2 FQNEAQ come from the germline V gene (reference sequence). CDR3 protein: CASSFLGGADTQYF. CDR3 DNA sequence: TGTGCCAGCAGCTTCCTCGGGGGCGCTGATACGCAGTATTTT.

This clonotype was seen more than once but under ten times. The chain employs TRBV6-1 and TRBJ2-2; D gene unclear. Trimming removed 6 bases at V and 1 base at J, with 6 bases between. Germline values: CDR1 MNHNS, CDR2 SASEGT. The CDR3 extends over 13 amino acids. CDR3 DNA: TGTGCCAGCAGGTCACGGAACACCGGGGAGCTGTTTTTT. Translation: CASRSRNTGELFF.

CDR3 sequence: CASSYSGGQGNYGYTF. In DNA, the CDR3 is TGTGCCAGCAGTTACTCGGGGGGACAGGGCAACTATGGCTACACCTTC. The rearrangement uses TRBV6-2 or TRBV6-3 and TRBJ1-2; 9 nucleotides align to TRBD1. The CDR3 spans 16 residues. CDR1 is MNHEY and CDR2 is SVGEGT in the germline V gene. Losses at the gene ends were 0 bases for V and 2 bases for J; bases not matched to a gene: 4.

V is TRBV4-1 and J is TRBJ2-3; 13 bases are shared with TRBD2. The CDR3 length is 17 residues. Looked up from germline, CDR1 is MGHRA and CDR2 is YSYEKL. The V segment lost 0 bases and the J segment 5 bases; nucleotides outside the gene matches: 5. The DNA of the CDR3 is TGCGCCAGCAGCCAAGAGGGACTAGCGGGATATTTAGATACGCAGTATTTT. Protein: CASSQEGLAGYLDTQYF.

This chain uses TRBV20-1 with TRBJ2-1; D is possibly TRBD2 (5 bases). The CDR3 is 16 residues long. CDR1 is DFQATT and CDR2 is SNEGSKA in the germline V gene (reference sequence). Between the trimmed V and J ends, which lost 0 bases and 0 bases, there was a span of 12 bases. In DNA, the CDR3 is TGCAGTGCTAGAGAATCGCGGGCCCCCTCCTACAATGAGCAGTTCTTC. Residues: CSARESRAPSYNEQFF.

CDR3 DNA: TGTGCCAGCAGCGTAGGGGCTAGCGGGAGTTTGAATGAGCAGTTCTTC. It encodes CASSVGASGSLNEQFF. V is TRBV9 and J is TRBJ2-1; 10 nucleotides match TRBD2. The CDR3 loop spans 16 amino acids. Germline lookup yields CDR1 SGDLS and CDR2 YYNGEE. V shed 0 bases, J shed 7 bases, and the junction held 7 bases outside the gene matches.

With respect to this clonotype: A read error may be the cause here, since a much bigger clone is one base away. The chain joins TRBV24-1 to TRBJ2-3; perhaps TRBD2 as D (5 bases). Trimming shortened V by 1 base and J by 0 bases, and 13 bases separated the two germline ends. CDR1 and CDR2 (germline): KGHDR, SFDVKD. The CDR3 sequence is 17 residues long. DNA of the CDR3: TGTGCCACCAGTGATTTCCAAAGGCGGACTAGCACAGATACGCAGTATTTT. Protein sequence: CATSDFQRRTSTDTQYF.

The rearrangement joins TRBV29-1 to TRBJ1-2; no clear D gene. CDR3 size: 11 residues. Trimming shortened V by 4 bases and J by 4 bases, and 7 bases separated the two germline ends. CDR1 and CDR2 from the germline V gene are SQVTM and ANQGSEA. The CDR3: CSVVPLYGYTF. Here the CDR3 DNA reads TGCAGCGTTGTTCCCCTCTATGGCTACACCTTC.

V gene TRBV6-1 combines with J gene TRBJ2-3, with D possibly matching TRBD2 (6 bases). Trimming took off 6 bases at V and 0 bases at J, with 13 bases between the two ends. This CDR3 spans 15 amino acids. Per the germline V gene, CDR1 is MNHNS and CDR2 is SASEGT. The CDR3 region is CASRGTPDSTDTQYF. Written as DNA, the CDR3 is TGTGCCAGCAGGGGGACTCCTGATAGCACAGATACGCAGTATTTT.

The chain links TRBV28 to TRBJ1-4; D remains unclear. Germline V gives CDR1 MDHEN, CDR2 SYDVKM. With 5 bases removed from V and 6 bases from J, the gap between germline ends came to 25 bases. The length of the CDR3 is 18 residues. CDR3 in DNA: TGTGCCAGCAGTCCGTACACTCCTGACCTCTGGCGGTATGAAAAACTGTTTTTT. This encodes CASSPYTPDLWRYEKLFF.